A single sample gave rise to the 27 T cell receptor beta chains below, sequenced in a study of T cell clonality in common variable immunodeficiency. The protocol was immunoSEQ multiplex PCR, while the TCRdb copy is restricted to in-frame clones and leaves out a portion. The sample contains roughly 30,000 clones, none of them singletons. Material for sequencing was peripheral blood mononuclear cells. These receptors all stem from a person aged 18 to 70 in good health.

The table lists this clone with a few counts. Read sequence stops 3 residues before the CDR3 end, and the germline J gene provides the missing end. The rearrangement joins TRBV2 to TRBJ2-3; 8 bases fit TRBD2. CDR1 and CDR2 from the germline V gene are SNHLY and FYNNEI. The CDR3 is 15 residues long. Partial CDR3 DNA: TGTGCCAGCAGTGGTACTAGCGGACCCCAAGAGACG. Protein product: CASSGTSGPQET. The entire CDR3 protein is CASSGTSGPQETQYF.

This clone appeared many times. The read stops 3 residues short of the end of the CDR3; the missing end is completed from the germline J gene. This chain uses TRBV19 with TRBJ2-7, with 7 nucleotides matching TRBD2. Unmatched junction bases numbered 7, after V lost 8 bases and J lost 6 bases. The CDR3 contains 12 residues. Germline lookup yields CDR1 LNHDA and CDR2 SQIVND (reference sequence). Incomplete CDR3 DNA: TGTGCCAGTGGGAGCTGGGGGGGCGAG. Protein sequence: CASGSWGGE. The CDR3 reads in full as CASGSWGGEQYF. Complete variable domain (other parts from reference TRBV19 and TRBJ2-7): DGGITQSPKYLFRKEGQNVTLSCEQNLNHDAMYWYRQDPGQGLRLIYYSQIVNDFQKGDIAEGYSVSREKKESFPLTVTSAQKNPTAFYLCASGSWGGEQYFGPGTRLTVT.

With regard to this clone: This may be a read error: a much more frequent sequence differs by one nucleotide. The read is 3 residues too short to cover the CDR3 end, so that end is filled in from the germline J gene. The rearrangement joins TRBV23-1 to TRBJ2-3, with D perhaps TRBD1 (6 bases). TRBV23-1 is labeled an ORF, and its function is uncertain. There are 17 residues in the CDR3. CDR3 region: CASSQSKGVLSNQPQYF. The CDR3 DNA, read in part, is TGCGCCAGCAGTCAATCGAAGGGGGTGCTAAGCAATCAGCCG.

There are many counts of this clone. CDR3 DNA, as far as it was read: TGCGCCAGCAGCGGACAGGGGGCATCGGGTGAAAAA. It encodes CASSGQGASGEK. The whole CDR3 sequence reads CASSGQGASGEKLFF. The chain is built from TRBV5-1 and TRBJ1-4; 11 bases line up with TRBD1. The CDR3 goes on 3 residues after the read ends, and that part is filled in from the germline J gene. CDR3 length equals 15 residues. The ends lost 4 bases at V and 7 bases at J; junction bases unmatched: 6. CDR1 and CDR2 from the germline V gene are SGHRS and YFSETQ.

As concerns this clone: The read gets to within 3 residues of the CDR3 end, and the germline J gene fills in the rest. The chain is built from TRBV19 and TRBJ2-7; 12 bases fit TRBD2. Germline V gene data show CDR1 as LNHDA and CDR2 as SQIVND (reference sequence). V lost 5 bases, J lost 5 bases, and 7 bases stayed unmatched. The CDR3 has 15 residues. The CDR3 is CASSSSSGRANEQYF. The sequenced CDR3 bases are TGTGCCAGTAGTTCCTCTAGCGGGAGGGCCAACGAG.

The table lists this clone with many counts. Read coverage stops 3 residues before the CDR3 terminus; the germline J gene supplies the remainder. V gene TRBV5-1 combines with J gene TRBJ2-2, with D possibly TRBD2 on 5 matching bases. Germline CDR1 is SGHRS and CDR2 is YFSETQ. With 4 bases removed from V and 0 bases from J, the gap between germline ends came to 13 bases. CDR3 length equals 16 residues. Here the CDR3 reads CASSPGLTSNTGELFF. Incomplete CDR3 DNA: TGCGCCAGCAGCCCCGGACTGACATCGAACACCGGGGAG.

This clone was detected many times. This CDR3 reads CASSSGEAQETQYF. CDR3 bases read: TGCGCCAGCAGCTCGGGGGAGGCTCAAGAGACC. This chain uses TRBV5-1 with TRBJ2-5; D might be TRBD2 (6 bases). The observed sequence ends 3 residues before the CDR3 terminus, with the missing tail filled in from the germline J gene. The CDR3 totals 14 residues. Germline-derived CDR1 and CDR2 are SGHRS and YFSETQ. V was clipped by 3 bases and J by 2 bases, with 11 bases between them.

A remark on this clone: Read coverage stops 3 residues before the CDR3 terminus; the germline J gene supplies the remainder. The chain has TRBV7-9 and TRBJ2-4, with TRBD1 matching 7 bases. Germline CDR1 and CDR2: SEHNR and FQNEAQ (reference sequence). The CDR3 is 14 amino acids. CDR3 sequence reads: CASSLSYRGYGQYF. The CDR3 DNA, read in part, is TGTGCCAGCAGCTTAAGTTACAGGGGTTATGGT.

Remarks on this clone: Read sequence stops 3 residues before the CDR3 end, and the germline J gene provides the missing end. The rearrangement joins TRBV18 to TRBJ2-3; perhaps TRBD2 as D (5 bases). This CDR3 comprises 13 residues. Germline V gene lookup returns CDR1 KGHSH and CDR2 LQKENI. The V end lost 3 bases, the J end lost 2 bases, and 6 bases lay between the germline ends. CDR3 sequence reads: CASSPDFTDTQYF. CDR3 bases read: TGTGCCAGCTCACCGGACTTCACAGATACG.

About this clone itself: The read halts 3 residues ahead of the CDR3 end, with the missing end drawn from the germline J gene. This rearrangement joins TRBV5-1 to TRBJ2-7, with 8 bases aligning to TRBD2. V trimming: 2 bases; J trimming: 0 bases; junction bases outside the gene matches: 7. The CDR3 sequence is 16 residues long. Germline CDR1 is SGHRS and CDR2 is YFSETQ. CDR3 DNA (partial): TGCGCCAGCAGCTTAGGCGCGGGAGGTAACTCCTACGAG. It is translated as CASSLGAGGNSYE. The CDR3, in full, reads CASSLGAGGNSYEQYF.

This clone turned up a few times. The DNA ends 3 residues before the CDR3 does, and the rest of the CDR3 is filled in from the germline J gene. The J gene is TRBJ2-3, the V gene TRBV20-1, with 9 positions matching TRBD1. J gave up 4 bases and V 0 bases, and 11 bases lay outside the gene matches. Looked up from germline, CDR1 is DFQATT and CDR2 is SNEGSKA (reference sequence). CDR3 length: 17 residues. Incomplete CDR3 DNA: TGCAGTGCTAGAGATCCTTTCCGGGACAGGGCCCCAGATACG. Encoded protein: CSARDPFRDRAPDT. The full CDR3 sequence reads CSARDPFRDRAPDTQYF.

A remark on this clone: This may come from a read error, since a much larger clone is one base off. Coverage ceases 3 residues before the CDR3 finishes, and the germline J gene fills in the end. The chain recombines TRBV7-3 with TRBJ2-2; 7 nucleotides agree with TRBD1. CDR3 size: 15 residues. Germline CDR1 SGHTA, CDR2 FQGTGA. CDR3 sequence reads: CASSYGTVGANVLFF. CDR3 bases read: TGTGCCAGCAGCTACGGGACAGTTGGGGCCAACGTG.

Only a few counts were recorded for this clone. The read finishes 3 residues shy of the CDR3 end, and the germline J gene is used to complete it. The genes are TRBV7-8 and TRBJ2-2; 8 bases match TRBD1. Germline V CDR1 and CDR2: SGHVS, FQNEAQ. The CDR3 loop spans 16 amino acids. CDR3 bases read: TGTGCCAGCAGCATCGCATCAGGACAGGGAGTATCACCG. Translated: CASSIASGQGVSP. The full-length CDR3 reads as CASSIASGQGVSPLFF.

This clone was seen many times. The read is 3 residues too short to cover the CDR3 end, so that end is filled in from the germline J gene. The chain uses TRBV7-3 and TRBJ1-2; D unresolved. V lost 5 bases and J lost 3, with 10 bases in between. There are 13 residues in the CDR3. The germline V gene encodes CDR1 SGHTA and CDR2 FQGTGA. CDR3 protein: CASSPSPDYGYTF. CDR3 bases read: TGTGCCAGCAGCCCAAGTCCGGACTATGGC.

This clone showed up just a few times. The CDR3 end lies 3 residues beyond the end of the read and is filled in from the germline J gene. The V gene is TRBV7-3, the J gene TRBJ1-2; perhaps TRBD1 as D (5 bases). The CDR3 has 16 residues. Germline loops: CDR1 SGHTA, CDR2 FQGTGA. The part of the CDR3 DNA that was read is TGTGCCAGCAGCTCTACGGGACTAGCGTCGTACAATGAG. Encoded protein: CASSSTGLASYNE. The whole CDR3 reads CASSSTGLASYNEYTF.

As to this clone: The read comes to an end 3 residues before the CDR3 does, leaving the germline J gene to fill in the end. The chain uses TRBV7-8 and TRBJ2-4, with a tentative D call TRBD2 (6 bases). Germline V lookup: CDR1 SGHVS, CDR2 FQNEAQ. The CDR3 extends over 13 amino acids. The CDR3 loop reads CASSLAGGETQYF. Incomplete CDR3 DNA: TGTGCCAGCAGCTTAGCCGGGGGAGAGACT.

The CDR3: CASDRSLGGYTF. The DNA read from the CDR3 is TGTGCCTCCGACAGATCCCTGGGGGGC. V and J are TRBV30 and TRBJ1-2; tentative D call: TRBD1 (5 bases). The read ends 3 residues before the CDR3 terminus; that terminus is restored from the germline J gene. CDR1 and CDR2 (germline): GTSNPN, SVGIG (reference sequence). The CDR3 is 12 amino acids.

This clone occurred many times. CDR3 DNA, as far as it was read: TGTGCCAGCAGCGATGGACAGGGGGCGATTGAA. Translated: CASSDGQGAIE. The whole CDR3 region reads CASSDGQGAIEAFF. The gene calls are TRBV7-2 and TRBJ1-1; 11 bases align to TRBD1. With the read ending 3 residues before the CDR3 end, the germline J gene is used to fill in that end. Unmatched junction bases numbered 6, after V lost 5 bases and J lost 7 bases. The CDR3 has 14 residues. Germline V lookup: CDR1 SGHTA, CDR2 FQGNSA.

This clone was detected ten times or more. From the germline J gene comes the end of the CDR3, since the read stops 3 residues before it. The gene calls are TRBV6-1 and TRBJ1-1; D is undetermined. Germline V gene data show CDR1 as MNHNS and CDR2 as SASEGT. The CDR3 consists of 12 residues. CDR3 bases read: TGTGCCAGCAGTGATAATCCCTTAGAA. Translation: CASSDNPLE. Given in full, the CDR3 is CASSDNPLEAFF.

This clone was seen ten or more times. The sequenced fragment ends 3 residues before the CDR3 boundary, so the rest is inferred from the germline J gene. The J gene is TRBJ2-5, the V gene TRBV20-1; 14 bases line up with TRBD2. The germline V gene encodes CDR1 DFQATT and CDR2 SNEGSKA (reference sequence). With V trimmed by 7 bases and J by 3 bases, 4 bases remained unmatched. This CDR3 has 14 residues. CDR3 DNA, as far as it was read: TGCAGTGTTGCGGGACTAGCGGGGGAAGAGACC. It specifies CSVAGLAGEET. The whole CDR3 sequence reads CSVAGLAGEETQYF.

As concerns this clone: The read ends 3 residues early relative to the CDR3; the germline J gene fills the gap. The chain uses TRBV2 and TRBJ1-2, with 7 bases lining up with TRBD1. Germline assignment: CDR1 SNHLY and CDR2 FYNNEI. The CDR3 totals 13 residues. The covered CDR3 bases are TGTGCCAGCAGTGTAAGGACAGGTAGCGGC. It translates to CASSVRTGSG. The CDR3 in full is CASSVRTGSGYTF.

The sample holds many counts of this clone. The DNA ends 3 residues before the CDR3 does, and the rest of the CDR3 is filled in from the germline J gene. V usage is TRBV10-3 and J usage is TRBJ2-3, with 7 bases lining up with TRBD1. The CDR3 is made up of 14 amino acids. The germline gives CDR1 ENHRY, CDR2 SYGVKD. V trimming: 6 bases; J trimming: 5 bases; junction bases outside the gene matches: 8. CDR3 loop: CAIRETGSGDTQYF. CDR3 DNA, as far as it was read: TGTGCCATCAGGGAGACAGGGAGTGGAGATACG.

This clone was seen only a few times. The CDR3 end is not reached by the read, which stops 3 residues before it; the germline J gene fills it in. This chain links TRBV7-2 with TRBJ2-5; 9 bases fit TRBD2. V lost 7 bases and J lost 4; bases outside the gene matches: 10. Germline-derived CDR1 and CDR2 are SGHTA and FQGNSA. The CDR3 loop spans 15 amino acids. The CDR3 bases that were read are TGTGCCAGCACCCTTATGCCGACTAGCGGAGAGACC. Protein sequence: CASTLMPTSGET. The CDR3 as a whole reads CASTLMPTSGETQYF.

This clone was recorded at least ten times. The sequenced fragment ends 3 residues before the CDR3 boundary, so the rest is inferred from the germline J gene. The same CDR3 also results from other DNA sequences found in this sample. The chain recombines TRBV2 with TRBJ2-1; TRBD2 matches 8 bases. Germline-derived CDR1 and CDR2 are SNHLY and FYNNEI. Losses at the gene ends were 8 bases for V and 2 bases for J; bases not matched to a gene: 8. The CDR3 has 15 amino acids. The CDR3 loop reads CASGRSGSAYNEQFF. The sequenced CDR3 bases are TGTGCCAGCGGAAGGAGCGGGAGCGCCTACAATGAG.

At least ten counts were recorded for this clone. The CDR3 DNA, read in part, is TGCAGCGTTGGGGACAGGGGTTTACTGGGCACCGGGGAG. This encodes CSVGDRGLLGTGE. From start to end, the CDR3 is CSVGDRGLLGTGELFF. The chain couples TRBV29-1 to TRBJ2-2, with TRBD1 matching over 10 bases. The read comes to an end 3 residues before the CDR3 does, leaving the germline J gene to fill in the end. The CDR3 extends over 16 amino acids. Germline V lookup: CDR1 SQVTM, CDR2 ANQGSEA. With V trimmed by 4 bases and J by 4 bases, 9 bases remained unmatched.

This clone was seen only a few times. The DNA ends 3 residues before the CDR3 does, and the rest of the CDR3 is filled in from the germline J gene. The chain uses TRBV7-9 and TRBJ2-5; weak D call: TRBD2 (6 bases). The CDR3 runs to 14 residues. V lost 5 bases to trimming and J lost 5 bases, with 15 bases between them. Looked up from germline, CDR1 is SEHNR and CDR2 is FQNEAQ (reference sequence). The CDR3 bases that were read are TGTGCCAGCAGCGCAGCTAGCGCCGGGGAGACC. This gives the protein CASSAASAGET. The whole CDR3 region reads CASSAASAGETQYF.

A note on this clone: The DNA ends 3 residues before the CDR3 does, and the rest of the CDR3 is filled in from the germline J gene. V and J are TRBV18 and TRBJ1-1; 8 positions match TRBD1. Germline CDR1 KGHSH, CDR2 LQKENI. V shed 6 bases and J 3 bases; nucleotides not matched to a gene: 6. This CDR3 contains 14 residues. CDR3: CASSYTGGDTEAFF. The covered CDR3 bases are TGTGCCAGCTCCTATACAGGGGGGGACACTGAA.